These 29 T cell receptor beta chains originate from one sample sequenced in a study of regulatory T cells in long-lasting Graves disease. For TCR beta, libraries came from iRepertoire HTBI primers and Arm-PCR of CDR3 regions. TCRdb ran MiXCR on the multiplex PCR reads and lists one entry per CDR3 protein. Of about 300,000 distinct CDR3 sequences in the sample, 15% to 20% were seen once. Time point described: newly diagnosed GD, antithyroid drugs for less than 3 months. TCR sequences were obtained from RNA taken from PBMCs. Material: peripheral blood mononuclear cells (PBMCs), obtained at new diagnosis, from a patient treated with antithyroid drugs. Receptors originate from a female donor with Graves disease.

Ten or more counts support this clonotype. The chain combines TRBV2 with TRBJ1-2; no clear D. Germline CDR1 reads SNHLY; CDR2 reads FYNNEI. The CDR3 covers 14 residues. The V gene lost 7 bases and the J gene lost 8 bases, with 20 bases spanning the gap. CDR3 in DNA: TGTGCCAGCACTGGACTCAAGGATGGGATGGGCTACACCTTC. Protein product: CASTGLKDGMGYTF.

This clonotype was observed at least ten times. This chain joins TRBV5-1 and TRBJ1-1, with 9 bases lining up with TRBD1. Germline V CDR1 and CDR2: SGHRS, YFSETQ. V lost 5 bases and J lost 6; bases outside the gene matches: 11. The CDR3 covers 15 residues. In DNA, the CDR3 is TGCGCCAGCAGTAGGAAACAGGGGGCGATACCTGAAGCTTTCTTT. Translation gives CASSRKQGAIPEAFF.

This clonotype was detected many times. The chain employs TRBV7-9 and TRBJ2-1, with a tentative D call TRBD1 (6 bases). This CDR3 has 15 amino acids. Trimming left V 5 bases short and J 1 base short, with 12 bases between. CDR1 and CDR2 from the germline V gene are SEHNR and FQNEAQ (reference sequence). The DNA of the CDR3 is TGTGCCAGCAGCGGAACAGGGTTTTCCTACAATGAGCAGTTCTTC. The encoded protein is CASSGTGFSYNEQFF. Based on the CDR3 plus reference TRBV7-9 and TRBJ2-1, the full variable domain is DTGVSQNPRHKITKRGQNVTFRCDPISEHNRLYWYRQTLGQGPEFLTYFQNEAQLEKSRLLSDRFSAERPKGSFSTLEIQRTEQGDSAMYLCASSGTGFSYNEQFFGPGTRLTVL.

This clonotype showed up many times. The rearrangement uses TRBV9 and TRBJ1-1, with D perhaps matching TRBD1 (6 bases). The V gene lost 3 bases and the J gene lost 0 bases, with 15 bases spanning the gap. CDR3 length: 16 amino acids. CDR1 is SGDLS, CDR2 YYNGEE, per germline. The DNA for the CDR3 is TGTGCCAGCAGCGAACTAGGGGGGGGGATGAACACTGAAGCTTTCTTT. It is translated as CASSELGGGMNTEAFF. Complete variable domain (other parts from reference TRBV9 and TRBJ1-1): DSGVTQTPKHLITATGQRVTLRCSPRSGDLSVYWYQQSLDQGLQFLIQYYNGEERAKGNILERFSAQQFPDLHSELNLSSLELGDSALYFCASSELGGGMNTEAFFGQGTRLTVV.

This clonotype has a count of ten or more. At one boundary the junction diverges from the germline segment, which might be a read error. V gene TRBV30 combines with J gene TRBJ1-1, with a weak D call TRBD1 (5 bases). Germline V gene lookup returns CDR1 GTSNPN and CDR2 SVGIG (reference sequence). The CDR3 has 11 amino acids. The CDR3 spells CSAGQNTEAFF. In nucleotides, the CDR3 is TGCTCTGCCGGACAGAACACTGAAGCTTTCTTT.

The rearrangement links TRBV7-2 to TRBJ1-5, with D possibly matching TRBD1 (6 bases). Trimming removed 5 bases from V and 4 bases from J, with 15 bases in between. CDR1 SGHTA and CDR2 FQGNSA come from the germline V gene. The CDR3 is 15 residues long. CDR3 sequence reads: CASSPAGVGNQPQHF. The DNA of the CDR3 is TGTGCCAGCAGCCCGGCAGGGGTGGGGAATCAGCCCCAGCATTTT.

Points on this clonotype: This clone may be a read error of a much larger clone one base away. The rearrangement links TRBV19 to TRBJ1-4; D call uncertain. CDR3 length equals 12 residues. Germline V CDR1 and CDR2: LNHDA, SQIVND (reference sequence). Between the trimmed V and J ends, which lost 5 bases and 5 bases, there was a span of 6 bases. This chain's CDR3 is CASSVVNEKLFF. The CDR3 bases are TGTGCCAGTAGTGTGGTAAATGAAAAACTGTTTTTT.

This clonotype was picked up a small number of times. The V call is TRBV5-4, the J call TRBJ2-2; 9 bases agree with TRBD2. Trimming at V came to 4 bases and at J to 4 bases, leaving 5 bases not matched to a gene. The CDR3 totals 15 residues. The germline V gene encodes CDR1 SGHNT and CDR2 YYREEE (reference sequence). As DNA, the CDR3 is TGTGCCAGCAGCGGTAGCGGGAGAGGCACCGGGGAGCTGTTTTTT. This sequence encodes CASSGSGRGTGELFF.

This clonotype was recorded many times. The V call is TRBV12-3 or TRBV12-4, the J call TRBJ2-3; 11 bases fit TRBD2. The junction had 3 bases not matched to a gene; V was cut back by 5 bases and J by 2 bases. The CDR3 covers 15 residues. CDR3 protein: CASSETSGTTDTQYF. The CDR3 nucleotides are TGTGCCAGCAGTGAGACTAGCGGGACCACAGATACGCAGTATTTT.

This clonotype was seen many times. The chain uses TRBV11-3 and TRBJ2-7; 11 bases line up with TRBD1. Per germline, CDR1 SGHNT and CDR2 YENEEA. There are 14 residues in the CDR3. V lost 6 bases, J lost 3 bases, and 4 bases stayed unmatched. The CDR3 here is CASSGDRGDYEQYF. The CDR3 DNA sequence: TGTGCCAGCAGTGGGGACAGGGGGGACTACGAGCAGTACTTC. Full variable domain (outside the CDR3, taken from reference TRBV11-3 and TRBJ2-7): EAGVVQSPRYKIIEKKQPVAFWCNPISGHNTLYWYLQNLGQGPELLIRYENEEAVDDSQLPKDRFSAERLKGVDSTLKIQPAELGDSAVYLCASSGDRGDYEQYFGPGTRLTVT.

This clonotype was picked up a small number of times. The V call is TRBV5-8, the J call TRBJ2-5, with unresolved D. Trimming cost V 3 bases and J 4 bases, with 7 bases left between them. The germline V gene has CDR1 SGHTS and CDR2 YDEGEE. The CDR3 runs 12 residues. CDR3 nucleotide sequence: TGTGCCAGCAGCTCTTGGCGAGAGACCCAGTACTTC. It translates to CASSSWRETQYF.

This clonotype was detected a few times. A much bigger clone sits one base away, suggesting this may be a read error. No conserved phenylalanine or tryptophan ends this CDR3, so it is likely a read error. The chain couples TRBV28 to TRBJ2-1; D unresolved. The germline CDR1 and CDR2 sequences are MDHEN and SYDVKM. The germline V and J ends were trimmed by 6 bases and 9 bases, with 9 bases remaining between them. This CDR3 contains 11 residues. The CDR3 DNA is TGTGCCAGCAGCCACCTCCGTGAGCAGTTCTCC. The encoded protein is CASSHLREQFS.

This clonotype has ten or more counts. The rearrangement links TRBV9 to TRBJ2-2; D call uncertain. Trimming took 5 bases from V and 1 from J, leaving 6 bases between them. Germline V CDR1 and CDR2: SGDLS, YYNGEE. The CDR3 covers 13 residues. The CDR3 loop is CASRERNTGELFF. CDR3 DNA: TGTGCCAGCAGGGAGCGGAACACCGGGGAGCTGTTTTTT.

This clonotype was detected ten times or more. The genes are TRBV2 and TRBJ2-3; 9 bases are shared with TRBD1. Germline V lookup: CDR1 SNHLY, CDR2 FYNNEI. The CDR3 has 16 amino acids. V was clipped by 2 bases and J by 3 bases; unmatched bases: 6. The chain's CDR3 is CASSERDRGSTDTQYF. In DNA, the CDR3 is TGTGCCAGCAGTGAACGTGACAGGGGGTCTACAGATACGCAGTATTTT.

This clonotype was seen ten or more times. This chain joins TRBV28 and TRBJ2-7; D uncertain. Germline V gene sequence: CDR1 MDHEN, CDR2 SYDVKM. There are 15 residues in the CDR3. With 5 bases removed from V and 3 bases from J, the gap between germline ends came to 17 bases. The CDR3 reads CASSLLKGPVYEQYF. In nucleotides, the CDR3 is TGTGCCAGCAGTCTCTTGAAGGGCCCAGTCTACGAGCAGTACTTC.

This clonotype appeared many times. The chain couples TRBV4-1 to TRBJ1-2; D not certain. Trimming took off 2 bases at V and 10 bases at J, with 17 bases between the two ends. CDR3 length equals 14 residues. Per germline, CDR1 MGHRA and CDR2 YSYEKL. The CDR3 protein is CASSQIDSLGAYTF. Written as DNA, the CDR3 is TGCGCCAGCAGCCAAATTGACTCACTGGGAGCCTACACCTTC.

J is TRBJ2-2 and V is TRBV14, with 8 bases that match TRBD2. The CDR3 is 14 amino acids. Germline V gene data show CDR1 as SGHDN and CDR2 as FVKESK. V was pared by 1 base and J by 6 bases, with 1 base of the junction left unmatched. CDR3 DNA: TGTGCCAGCAGCCAAGCCGGGGGGGCCGGGGAGCTGTTTTTT. Residues: CASSQAGGAGELFF.

This clonotype was detected many times. V gene TRBV5-1 combines with J gene TRBJ2-1; 7 bases are shared with TRBD2. CDR1 is SGHRS, CDR2 YFSETQ, per germline. Trimming removed 0 bases from V and 9 bases from J; junction bases left unmatched: 18. The CDR3 loop spans 18 amino acids. In DNA, the CDR3 is TGCGCCAGCAGCTTGGCCTTTGGGGGAGGGGTCCTCCTTAGTGAGCAGTTCTTC. Amino acids: CASSLAFGGGVLLSEQFF.

On this clonotype itself: A much larger clone lies a single base off, so this may be a read error. V is TRBV12-3 or TRBV12-4 and J is TRBJ1-6; D not certain. CDR3 length equals 11 residues. The V gene lost 3 bases and the J gene lost 16 bases, with 10 bases spanning the gap. The DNA for the CDR3 is TGTGCCAGCAGTTTTGCCCCCCCTCTCCACTTT. Its translation is CASSFAPPLHF.

The V gene is TRBV27, the J gene TRBJ1-1; unclear D gene. Trimming left V 6 bases short and J 10 bases short, with 18 bases between. Germline CDR1 and CDR2: MNHEY and SMNVEV (reference sequence). The CDR3 consists of 13 residues. This CDR3 reads CASSLKRTRRAFF. CDR3 DNA sequence: TGTGCCAGCAGCCTAAAGAGGACGAGGCGAGCTTTCTTT.

This clonotype appeared many times. The chain uses TRBV11-3 and TRBJ2-1, with TRBD1 as a possible D gene (6 bases). The germline gives CDR1 SGHNT, CDR2 YENEEA. This CDR3 is built from 17 residues. The ends were cut back, 0 bases at V and 0 bases at J, with 12 bases in the middle. The chain's CDR3 is CASSLDRGHGSYNEQFF. CDR3 DNA sequence: TGTGCCAGCAGCTTAGATCGGGGACACGGCTCCTACAATGAGCAGTTCTTC.

This clonotype was picked up many times. The chain joins TRBV7-9 to TRBJ1-1, with D possibly TRBD1 on 6 matching bases. V was clipped by 6 bases and J by 6 bases, with 17 bases between them. The germline V gene encodes CDR1 SEHNR and CDR2 FQNEAQ (reference sequence). The CDR3 is 14 amino acids. The CDR3 coding sequence is TGTGCCAGCAGGAACTTACAGGGATCTGCTGAAGCTTTCTTT. Translation: CASRNLQGSAEAFF.

In this sample, this clonotype turned up a few times. This chain connects TRBV9 to TRBJ1-3; 11 bases fit TRBD1. The CDR3 has 17 amino acids. CDR1 and CDR2 from the germline V gene are SGDLS and YYNGEE. J gave up 3 bases and V 2 bases, and 7 bases lay outside the gene matches. CDR3 residues: CASSVRDRGISGNTIYF. Written as DNA, the CDR3 is TGTGCCAGCAGCGTTCGGGACAGGGGGATAAGTGGAAACACCATATATTTT. The whole variable domain, remainder taken from reference TRBV9 and TRBJ1-3, is DSGVTQTPKHLITATGQRVTLRCSPRSGDLSVYWYQQSLDQGLQFLIQYYNGEERAKGNILERFSAQQFPDLHSELNLSSLELGDSALYFCASSVRDRGISGNTIYFGEGSWLTVV.

In the case of this clonotype: A single base separates this from a much larger clone, so it may be a read error. The rearrangement links TRBV7-9 to TRBJ2-1, with D possibly TRBD2 on 5 matching bases. This CDR3 is built from 12 residues. Trimming left V 8 bases short and J 5 bases short, with 10 bases between. The germline CDR1 and CDR2 sequences are SEHNR and FQNEAQ (reference sequence). In nucleotides, the CDR3 is TGTGCCAGCGCGAGACTACACAATGAGCAGTTCTTC. Translated, it gives CASARLHNEQFF.

CDR3 coding DNA: TGTGCCAGCAGTGACGGAAATTCTAACTATGGCTACACCTTC. Amino acids: CASSDGNSNYGYTF. The chain is built from TRBV6-4 and TRBJ1-2; D remains unclear. The V gene lost 2 bases and the J gene lost 0 bases, with 7 bases spanning the gap. Germline lookup yields CDR1 MRHNA and CDR2 SNTAGT. The CDR3 consists of 14 residues.

This clonotype came up many times. The rearrangement uses TRBV20-1 and TRBJ1-2; 8 bases map to TRBD1. CDR1 and CDR2 from the germline V gene are DFQATT and SNEGSKA (reference sequence). This CDR3 contains 13 residues. The J segment lost 4 bases and the V segment lost 1 base, leaving 2 bases of the junction unmatched. CDR3 DNA: TGCAGTGCTAGAGGTGACAGGGGCTATGGCTACACCTTC. Encoded protein: CSARGDRGYGYTF.

This clonotype was picked up many times. This chain joins TRBV24-1 and TRBJ2-2; D is unclear. Germline V gives CDR1 KGHDR, CDR2 SFDVKD. The CDR3 is made up of 13 amino acids. The V end was cut by 4 bases, the J end by 7 bases, with 9 bases between. In nucleotides, the CDR3 is TGTGCCACCAGTGAGAGTTCTATCGGGGAGCTGTTTTTT. Its protein is CATSESSIGELFF.

About this clonotype itself: Since a far larger clone is one base different, this is likely a read error. Since the CDR3 does not end with the conserved phenylalanine or tryptophan, this likely comes from a read error. The chain couples TRBV12-3 or TRBV12-4 to TRBJ2-1, with 7 bases that match TRBD1. The tail of the sequence fits TRBJ2-5 better, so the J call may be wrong. The CDR3 totals 16 residues. CDR3 region: CASSSRPRQGQETQYL. Written as DNA, the CDR3 is TGTGCCAGCAGTTCCCGCCCTCGACAGGGACAAGAGACCCAGTACCTC.

This clonotype has ten or more counts. The genes are TRBV6-1 and TRBJ2-7, with D tentatively TRBD1 or TRBD2 (5 bases each). Deletions cut 8 bases from V and 7 bases from J, with 18 bases between. This CDR3 has 13 amino acids. Per germline, CDR1 MNHNS and CDR2 SASEGT. The CDR3 reads CASASGDRVEQYF. DNA of the CDR3: TGTGCCAGCGCATCCGGGGACCGCGTGGAGCAGTACTTC.